Below, 20 T cell receptor beta chains from the same sample are listed, as sequenced in a study of monozygotic twins with inflammatory bowel disease. TCRdb reprocessed the 5' RACE reads, with one entry per CDR3 protein and no DNA. Its listing shows 150,000 to 200,000 distinct CDR3 sequences. Sequencing used blood. These TCRs come from a human donor with ulcerative colitis or Crohn's disease, or a healthy co-twin of an affected twin (not recorded which).

The chain recombines TRBV5-6 with TRBJ2-7; TCRdb picks TRBD2, but there is no DNA to check that call. Germline lookup yields CDR1 SGHDT and CDR2 YYEEEE. The CDR3 totals 16 residues. This CDR3 is CASSSLGLAGGYEQYF. Full variable domain (remainder filled in from reference TRBV5-6 and TRBJ2-7): DAGVTQSPTHLIKTRGQQVTLRCSPKSGHDTVSWYQQALGQGPQFIFQYYEEEERQRGNFPDRFSGHQFPNYSSELNVNALLLGDSALYLCASSSLGLAGGYEQYFGPGTRLTVT.

The genes are TRBV20-1 and TRBJ2-4; lacking DNA, the TRBD1 call made by TCRdb goes unchecked. Germline V gene lookup returns CDR1 DFQATT and CDR2 SNEGSKA (reference sequence). The CDR3 totals 11 residues. CDR3: CSAREGRVEYF.

The chain employs TRBV12-3 or TRBV12-4 and TRBJ1-2; TCRdb's D call of TRBD1 is untestable without DNA. The CDR3 is 12 residues long. The CDR3 is CASSLQAYGYTF.

V is TRBV4-3 and J is TRBJ2-1; with no DNA, the TCRdb D assignment of TRBD1 cannot be verified. This CDR3 region has 15 residues. Germline V gene data show CDR1 as LGHNA and CDR2 as YSLEER. CDR3 protein: CASSQEKGGVTEQFF.

V usage is TRBV7-6 and J usage is TRBJ1-2; TCRdb names TRBD1, which stays unverified in the absence of DNA. The CDR3 sequence is 17 residues long. Germline-derived CDR1 and CDR2 are SGHVS and FNYEAQ. CDR3 amino acids: CASSSRTGADSLYGYTF.

The chain uses TRBV7-2 and TRBJ1-2; the TCRdb D gene call, TRBD1, has no DNA to confirm it. This CDR3 region has 11 residues. CDR1 SGHTA and CDR2 FQGNSA come from the germline V gene. The CDR3 here is CASSLMGDYTF. The variable domain in full, completed from reference TRBV7-2 and TRBJ1-2, reads GAGVSQSPSNKVTEKGKDVELRCDPISGHTALYWYRQSLGQGLEFLIYFQGNSAPDKSGLPSDRFSAERTGGSVSTLTIQRTQQEDSAVYLCASSLMGDYTFGSGTRLTVV.

V and J are TRBV20-1 and TRBJ1-5; the TCRdb call, TRBD1, lacks DNA for checking. CDR1 DFQATT and CDR2 SNEGSKA come from the germline V gene (reference sequence). This CDR3 spans 15 amino acids. The CDR3 sequence: CSASSGTGYSQPQHF.

This chain uses TRBV10-3 with TRBJ2-1; TCRdb designates TRBD1, a call that cannot be tested without DNA. Per the germline V gene, CDR1 is ENHRY and CDR2 is SYGVKD. The CDR3 length is 15 residues. CDR3: CAISEQLGVHNEQFF.

The chain joins TRBV19 to TRBJ2-2; checking the TCRdb D call of TRBD1 is not possible without DNA. The CDR3 runs 13 residues. From germline, CDR1 is LNHDA and CDR2 SQIVND (reference sequence). CDR3 residues: CASSMTGGGELFF.

The rearrangement joins TRBV20-1 to TRBJ2-7; TCRdb's D call, TRBD1, is unchecked because there is no DNA. Germline assignment: CDR1 DFQATT and CDR2 SNEGSKA (reference sequence). The CDR3 is 14 amino acids. The CDR3 loop reads CSAQGQPFSYEQYF.

The chain has TRBV11-2 and TRBJ2-7; the D call of TRBD2 rests on TCRdb alone, since no DNA is present to check it. The CDR3 length is 19 residues. Germline assignment: CDR1 SGHAT and CDR2 FQNNGV. The CDR3 here is CASSFGSSSGASKVHEQYF.

The chain recombines TRBV7-8 with TRBJ2-1; TCRdb's D call of TRBD1 is untestable without DNA. This CDR3 is 17 amino acids long. Germline V gene sequence: CDR1 SGHVS, CDR2 FQNEAQ. The CDR3 sequence is CASSLGPTHGQYNEQFF.

This chain joins TRBV7-2 and TRBJ2-3; TCRdb selects TRBD2, and the lack of DNA leaves this call unchecked. CDR1 SGHTA and CDR2 FQGNSA come from the germline V gene. The CDR3 runs 15 residues. This CDR3 reads CASSLTSGRTDTQYF.

The genes are TRBV6-1 and TRBJ1-5; TCRdb outputs TRBD1, but without DNA this stays unchecked. CDR3 length: 16 residues. Germline-derived CDR1 and CDR2 are MNHNS and SASEGT. The CDR3: CASSESAVTVNQPQHF.

V gene TRBV12-3 or TRBV12-4 combines with J gene TRBJ2-6; the D call from TCRdb, TRBD2, cannot be confirmed without DNA. The CDR3 has 15 residues. CDR3 residues: CASSRSSSGANVLTF.

This chain links TRBV6-2 or TRBV6-3 with TRBJ2-7; the TRBD2 assignment by TCRdb is unverifiable without DNA. The CDR3 runs to 14 residues. CDR1 is MNHEY and CDR2 is SVGEGT in the germline V gene. CDR3 loop: CASGREGNLREQYF.

The V gene is TRBV6-2 or TRBV6-3, the J gene TRBJ2-2. Germline CDR1 reads MNHEY; CDR2 reads SVGEGT. CDR3 length: 16 residues. The CDR3 protein is CASSYQNPGNTGELFF.

V gene TRBV7-2 combines with J gene TRBJ2-5; with no DNA, the TCRdb D assignment of TRBD2 cannot be verified. The CDR3 is made up of 15 amino acids. The germline V gene has CDR1 SGHTA and CDR2 FQGNSA. This chain's CDR3 is CASSLRRLASETQYF.

The chain is built from TRBV5-6 and TRBJ2-7; TCRdb gives TRBD1 as the D gene, but with no DNA this cannot be confirmed. This CDR3 is built from 14 residues. CDR1 and CDR2 (germline): SGHDT, YYEEEE. The CDR3 region is CASSLGYGGYEQYF.

This chain uses TRBV18 with TRBJ2-2; absent DNA, TCRdb's TRBD1 call cannot be checked. This CDR3 has 13 residues. Germline V gene data show CDR1 as KGHSH and CDR2 as LQKENI. CDR3 residues: CASLGDLTGELFF.